The next 20 T cell receptor beta chains were all read from a single sample in a study of blood T cell repertoires in COVID-19. Produced via immunoSEQ multiplex PCR; TCRdb's table is partial and in-frame only. The sample contains 250,000 to 350,000 clones, around 89% of which appear only once. What was sequenced was PBMCs or T cells enriched from blood (not recorded which). Source of these receptors: a woman between 50 and 59 years old who had recovered from COVID-19.

V is TRBV2 and J is TRBJ2-1; 9 nucleotides match TRBD2. The CDR3 length is 16 residues. In germline, CDR1 is SNHLY, CDR2 FYNNEI. V trimming: 0 bases; J trimming: 3 bases; junction bases outside the gene matches: 3. CDR3 protein: CASSEAASGNYNEQFF. For the CDR3, the DNA is TGTGCCAGCAGTGAAGCCGCTAGCGGGAACTACAATGAGCAGTTCTTC.

The chain uses TRBV18 and TRBJ1-3, with D possibly being TRBD1 (6 bases). There are 15 residues in the CDR3. Trimming left V 4 bases short and J 0 bases short, with 10 bases between. Looked up from germline, CDR1 is KGHSH and CDR2 is LQKENI. CDR3 loop: CASSLLDSSGNTIYF. CDR3 DNA sequence: TGTGCCAGCTCACTTTTGGACAGCTCTGGAAACACCATATATTTT.

The V and J genes are TRBV25-1 and TRBJ2-7; no clear D. Looked up from germline, CDR1 is MGHDK and CDR2 is SYGVNS. The CDR3 is 15 amino acids. Trimming left V 2 bases short and J 4 bases short, with 15 bases between. For the CDR3, the DNA is TGTGCCAGCAGTGAAGGTTCGCAGGAAAATTACGAGCAGTACTTC. Its protein is CASSEGSQENYEQYF.

This sequence joins TRBV7-9 and TRBJ1-1; 7 nucleotides match TRBD1. Per germline, CDR1 SEHNR and CDR2 FQNEAQ (reference sequence). The CDR3 has 15 residues. The junction had 6 bases not matched to a gene; V was cut back by 5 bases and J by 0 bases. The DNA for the CDR3 is TGTGCCAGCAGCCGTTTAGACAGGGTGAACACTGAAGCTTTCTTT. Translated: CASSRLDRVNTEAFF.

In the case of this clone: At the DNA level, this CDR3 is encoded by other sequences in the same sample as well. This chain uses TRBV29-1 with TRBJ2-7; TRBD1 matches at 8 bases. V was pared by 4 bases and J by 3 bases, with 2 bases of the junction left unmatched. Germline values: CDR1 SQVTM, CDR2 ANQGSEA. The CDR3 has 12 amino acids. CDR3 sequence (DNA): TGCAGCGTTGGTGGACAGGGCTACGAGCAGTACTTC. It specifies CSVGGQGYEQYF.

The rearrangement links TRBV6-4 to TRBJ2-3; 7 positions match TRBD1. The CDR3 spans 15 residues. J lost 0 bases, V lost 5 bases, and 5 bases had no gene match. CDR1 MRHNA and CDR2 SNTAGT come from the germline V gene. Here the CDR3 reads CASSYRGSSTDTQYF. CDR3 in DNA: TGTGCCAGCAGTTACAGGGGCTCTAGCACAGATACGCAGTATTTT.

The J gene is TRBJ1-4, the V gene TRBV7-2; possible D gene TRBD1, 6 bases. This CDR3 spans 14 amino acids. With 5 bases removed from V and 7 bases from J, the gap between germline ends came to 14 bases. Per germline, CDR1 SGHTA and CDR2 FQGNSA. The CDR3 region is CASSLQGIVEKLFF. The CDR3 DNA follows: TGTGCCAGCAGCCTACAGGGTATTGTTGAAAAACTGTTTTTT.

The CDR3 is CASGPGTGKHRSYEQYF. CDR3 DNA sequence: TGTGCCAGCGGTCCCGGGACAGGGAAACACCGCTCCTACGAGCAGTACTTC. The chain recombines TRBV27 with TRBJ2-7, with 9 bases matching TRBD1. CDR3 length: 17 residues. Per germline, CDR1 MNHEY and CDR2 SMNVEV (reference sequence). The V segment lost 8 bases and the J segment 0 bases; nucleotides outside the gene matches: 14.

This clone showed up just once. The V and J genes are TRBV7-8 and TRBJ2-6; no definite D call. V lost 2 bases, J lost 2 bases, and 4 bases lay in between. The germline CDR1 and CDR2 sequences are SGHVS and FQNEAQ. The CDR3 loop spans 14 amino acids. The DNA for the CDR3 is TGTGCCAGCAGCTTATCTACTGGGGCCAACGTCCTGACTTTC. Its protein is CASSLSTGANVLTF.

The chain carries TRBV7-3 and TRBJ2-3, with D unresolved. The CDR3 contains 14 residues. Trimming stripped 4 bases from V and 1 base from J, with 9 bases between. Germline V gene sequence: CDR1 SGHTA, CDR2 FQGTGA. DNA of the CDR3: TGTGCCAGCAGCTCCCTTATCGGCACAGATACGCAGTATTTT. Amino acid sequence: CASSSLIGTDTQYF.

The count of this clone is one. The chain is built from TRBV19 and TRBJ1-5, with TRBD1 as a possible D gene (6 bases). The CDR3 consists of 17 residues. The germline V gene has CDR1 LNHDA and CDR2 SQIVND (reference sequence). Trimming stripped 1 base from V and 4 bases from J, with 17 bases between. CDR3 loop: CASSIGRGAPGNQPQHF. The CDR3 region has the DNA TGTGCCAGTAGTATAGGGCGGGGGGCGCCCGGGAATCAGCCCCAGCATTTT.

The table lists this clone with a few counts. The V gene is TRBV30, the J gene TRBJ2-3, with D perhaps TRBD2 (5 bases). Germline V gene lookup returns CDR1 GTSNPN and CDR2 SVGIG (reference sequence). CDR3 length: 14 amino acids. V lost 3 bases and J 3 bases, leaving 13 bases between the germline ends. For the CDR3, the DNA is TGTGCCTGGAGAGGGCGAGCGGTTACAGATACGCAGTATTTT. Its translation is CAWRGRAVTDTQYF.

This clone has just one count. V usage is TRBV9 and J usage is TRBJ2-7; 7 bases line up with TRBD1. The CDR3 length is 14 residues. Per the germline V gene, CDR1 is SGDLS and CDR2 is YYNGEE. V gave up 4 bases and J gave up 4 bases; unmatched junction bases: 8. In nucleotides, the CDR3 is TGTGCCAGCAGCCCCACGACACAGGGGTACGAGCAGTACTTC. Amino acid sequence: CASSPTTQGYEQYF.

This chain's CDR3 is CASSPDQGKNQPQHF. For the CDR3, the DNA is TGTGCCAGCTCACCAGACCAGGGCAAGAATCAGCCCCAGCATTTT. This chain connects TRBV18 to TRBJ1-5; D is perhaps TRBD1 (5 bases). Germline V CDR1 and CDR2: KGHSH, LQKENI. Between the trimmed V and J ends, which lost 2 bases and 4 bases, there was a span of 12 bases. The CDR3 extends over 15 amino acids.

This sequence joins TRBV28 and TRBJ2-2; maybe TRBD2 (5 bases). This CDR3 comprises 12 residues. V was pared by 5 bases and J by 6 bases, with 7 bases between. The germline V gene encodes CDR1 MDHEN and CDR2 SYDVKM. The CDR3 spells CASSAGAGELFF. The CDR3, as DNA: TGTGCCAGCAGTGCCGGGGCCGGGGAGCTGTTTTTT.

The V call is TRBV7-9, the J call TRBJ2-2; tentative D call: TRBD2 (6 bases). Germline CDR1 is SEHNR and CDR2 is FQNEAQ (reference sequence). The CDR3 contains 13 residues. The V end was cut by 3 bases, the J end by 4 bases, with 6 bases between. The CDR3 nucleotides are TGTGCCAGCAGCTTCGGGGGCACCGGGGAGCTGTTTTTT. As protein: CASSFGGTGELFF.

The J gene is TRBJ1-5, the V gene TRBV28; 10 bases map to TRBD1. The CDR3 totals 19 residues. The J segment lost 0 bases and the V segment lost 4 bases, leaving 12 bases of the junction unmatched. Germline CDR1 MDHEN, CDR2 SYDVKM. The CDR3 is CASSSPKDRGRHSNQPQHF. CDR3 in DNA: TGTGCCAGCAGTTCCCCAAAAGACAGGGGGCGACATAGCAATCAGCCCCAGCATTTT.

The CDR3 DNA reads TGTGCCAGCAGTTTAACCCTGGGACTAGCGGGAGGGTTATACGAGCAGTACTTC. Translating gives CASSLTLGLAGGLYEQYF. The chain recombines TRBV28 with TRBJ2-7; 16 bases are shared with TRBD2. Germline-derived CDR1 and CDR2 are MDHEN and SYDVKM. The V gene end was trimmed by 2 bases and the J gene end by 4 bases; junction bases not matched to a gene: 8. The CDR3 spans 18 residues.

The V call is TRBV19, the J call TRBJ2-7, with D possibly being TRBD1 (6 bases). The CDR3 spans 14 residues. Between the trimmed V and J ends, which lost 2 bases and 3 bases, there was a span of 11 bases. CDR1 and CDR2 (germline): LNHDA, SQIVND (reference sequence). The CDR3 is CASSILNRDYEQYF. CDR3 bases: TGTGCCAGTAGTATACTTAACAGGGACTACGAGCAGTACTTC.

The chain carries TRBV18 and TRBJ1-6; D is uncertain. CDR3 length equals 14 residues. Germline V gives CDR1 KGHSH, CDR2 LQKENI. V was trimmed by 2 bases and J by 5 bases, leaving 7 bases between them. The DNA for the CDR3 is TGTGCCAGCTCACCAGTCCAGGATAATTCACCCCTCCACTTT. It yields the protein CASSPVQDNSPLHF.